These 23 T cell receptor beta chains came from one sample sequenced in a study of shared clonotypes between healthy human individuals. Repertoires were generated with immunoSEQ multiplex PCR, while TCRdb's copy carries only in-frame clones and drops some. The sample has fewer than 700,000 clones, around 80% seen once. The sample comprised PBMCs. The receptors were sampled from a woman between 40 and 50 years old in good health. Some clones in this sample may be carry-over from other donors' samples.

As concerns this clone: The junction shows a germline mismatch at one end, possibly a read error. The chain is built from TRBV7-7 and TRBJ2-2, with 11 bases lining up with TRBD2. The CDR3 extends over 16 amino acids. Germline-derived CDR1 and CDR2 are SSHAT and FNYEAQ (reference sequence). CDR3 DNA sequence: TGTGCTAGCAGCTTAGCATCTAGCGGGAGGACCGGGGAGCTGTTTTTT. Translation: CASSLASSGRTGELFF.

This clone was found many times. CDR3 nucleotide sequence: TGTGCCATCAAGCGGGACTCCTCAAAGGATGGCTACACCTTC. Protein sequence: CAIKRDSSKDGYTF. The chain joins TRBV10-3 to TRBJ1-2, with D tentatively TRBD1 (5 bases). The CDR3 runs 14 residues. The V and J ends lost 7 bases and 6 bases respectively, with 18 bases between them. Looked up from germline, CDR1 is ENHRY and CDR2 is SYGVKD.

The table lists this clone with many counts. CDR3 amino acids: CAWSVLSGAGGYTF. The CDR3 DNA reads TGTGCCTGGAGTGTACTGTCGGGGGCGGGTGGCTACACCTTC. The gene calls are TRBV30 and TRBJ1-2; perhaps TRBD1 as D (6 bases). CDR3 length equals 14 residues. Per the germline V gene, CDR1 is GTSNPN and CDR2 is SVGIG (reference sequence). Trimming left V 0 bases short and J 7 bases short, with 15 bases between.

The chain employs TRBV19 and TRBJ1-5; 7 bases are a match to TRBD1. V gave up 2 bases and J gave up 7 bases; unmatched junction bases: 14. The CDR3 totals 17 residues. Germline values: CDR1 LNHDA, CDR2 SQIVND (reference sequence). The CDR3 here is CASSIMGGQTPFQPQHF. CDR3 bases: TGTGCCAGTAGTATAATGGGGGGACAGACACCTTTCCAGCCCCAGCATTTT.

On this clone: Only one base separates this from a far larger clonotype, so it likely reflects a read error. The chain has TRBV4-1 and TRBJ2-1, with 11 bases that match TRBD2. Germline trimming cut 4 bases from V and 7 bases from J; bases unmatched to any gene: 6. From germline, CDR1 is MGHRA and CDR2 YSYEKL. The CDR3 runs to 15 residues. The CDR3 nucleotides are TGCGCCAGCAGCCCGGTACTAGCGGGAGAGAATGAGCAGTTCTTC. Residues: CASSPVLAGENEQFF.

This clone came up once. This sequence joins TRBV5-1 and TRBJ1-2; D gene uncertain. Germline CDR1 and CDR2: SGHRS and YFSETQ. V lost 2 bases and J lost 6, with 8 bases in between. The CDR3 spans 12 residues. The CDR3 spells CASSFELNGYTF. In nucleotides, the CDR3 is TGCGCCAGCAGCTTCGAGTTAAATGGCTACACCTTC.

This clone appeared a single time. A much larger clone sits a single nucleotide away, making a read error possible. Other nucleotide sequences from this sample produce the same CDR3. The gene calls are TRBV7-9 and TRBJ1-2; a possible D gene is TRBD1 (6 bases). CDR1 is SEHNR, CDR2 FQNEAQ, per germline (reference sequence). The CDR3 is 13 amino acids. Trimming pared 5 bases from V and 2 bases from J, leaving 9 bases between. The CDR3 sequence: CASSPGQNYGYTF. In DNA, the CDR3 is TGTGCCAGCAGCCCCGGACAGAACTATGGCTACACCTTC.

The chain recombines TRBV7-2 with TRBJ2-7, with TRBD2 matching over 8 bases. The CDR3 loop spans 14 amino acids. Unmatched junction bases numbered 12, after V lost 8 bases and J lost 6 bases. The V gene's germline CDR1 is SGHTA and CDR2 FQGNSA. CDR3 nucleotide sequence: TGTGCCAGCTCCAGCGGGGGAGGGTGGCCCGAGCAGTACTTC. Its protein product is CASSSGGGWPEQYF.

This clone turned up a few times. This chain joins TRBV11-3 and TRBJ2-3, with 8 positions matching TRBD1. J lost 0 bases, V lost 3 bases, and 2 bases had no gene match. The CDR3 loop spans 15 amino acids. The germline V gene has CDR1 SGHNT and CDR2 YENEEA. The CDR3 bases are TGTGCCAGCAGCTTCGGACAGGGTAGCACAGATACGCAGTATTTT. Protein: CASSFGQGSTDTQYF.

The J gene is TRBJ1-5, the V gene TRBV4-1, with D possibly being TRBD1 (5 bases). Trimming removed 4 bases at V and 4 bases at J, with 20 bases between. Germline CDR1 reads MGHRA; CDR2 reads YSYEKL. This CDR3 is built from 17 residues. The CDR3 sequence: CASSRGLYLTANQPQHF. Here the CDR3 DNA reads TGCGCCAGCAGCCGAGGCCTCTACTTGACAGCGAATCAGCCCCAGCATTTT.

The chain couples TRBV9 to TRBJ2-1, with D perhaps being TRBD1 or TRBD2 (5 bases each). V shed 1 base and J shed 8 bases, with 16 bases lying between them. The CDR3 is 15 residues long. CDR1 SGDLS and CDR2 YYNGEE come from the germline V gene. As DNA, the CDR3 is TGTGCCAGCAGCGTAACCGGGGCCGACGGGGATGAGCAGTTCTTC. It encodes CASSVTGADGDEQFF.

This sequence joins TRBV7-3 and TRBJ2-7; D unresolved. The length of the CDR3 is 15 residues. The V gene's germline CDR1 is SGHTA and CDR2 FQGTGA. Trimming took 5 bases from V and 2 from J, leaving 16 bases between them. CDR3 nucleotides: TGTGCCAGCAGCCGTCGGGCCACGATACCCTACGAGCAGTACTTC. Amino acid sequence: CASSRRATIPYEQYF.

This chain connects TRBV5-8 to TRBJ2-3; possible D gene TRBD1, 6 bases. CDR1 is SGHTS and CDR2 is YDEGEE in the germline V gene. V was pared by 2 bases and J by 2 bases, with 9 bases between. This CDR3 comprises 14 residues. The CDR3 coding sequence is TGTGCCAGCAGCTTTCGACAGGTCACAGATACGCAGTATTTT. Encoded protein: CASSFRQVTDTQYF.

The chain recombines TRBV5-1 with TRBJ2-7, with 10 bases lining up with TRBD1. The CDR3 consists of 16 residues. CDR1 SGHRS and CDR2 YFSETQ come from the germline V gene. V shed 0 bases and J 3 bases; nucleotides not matched to a gene: 6. The CDR3 loop reads CASSLEARDRGYEQYF. For the CDR3, the DNA is TGCGCCAGCAGCTTGGAGGCTCGGGACAGGGGCTACGAGCAGTACTTC. The full variable domain, its missing parts supplied by reference TRBV5-1 and TRBJ2-7, is KAGVTQTPRYLIKTRGQQVTLSCSPISGHRSVSWYQQTPGQGLQFLFEYFSETQRNKGNFPGRFSGRQFSNSRSEMNVSTLELGDSALYLCASSLEARDRGYEQYFGPGTRLTVT.

This chain joins TRBV9 and TRBJ2-1; possibly TRBD2 for D (5 bases). Germline CDR1 and CDR2: SGDLS and YYNGEE. V gave up 4 bases and J gave up 2 bases, with 13 bases separating them. CDR3 size: 15 residues. The CDR3, as DNA: TGTGCCAGCAGCCCAGCGGCGAAGCCCTACAATGAGCAGTTCTTC. This codes for CASSPAAKPYNEQFF.

This clone appeared a single time. The chain is built from TRBV2 and TRBJ1-4, with TRBD1 matching over 10 bases. This CDR3 is 15 amino acids long. Germline lookup yields CDR1 SNHLY and CDR2 FYNNEI. V lost 3 bases to trimming and J lost 7 bases; unmatched junction nucleotides: 5. For the CDR3, the DNA is TGTGCCAGCAGTGACTCGGGGACAGGGGTTGAAAAACTGTTTTTT. Encoded protein: CASSDSGTGVEKLFF.

This clone was recorded many times. The chain couples TRBV4-1 to TRBJ1-4; D remains unclear. CDR1 and CDR2 (germline): MGHRA, YSYEKL. V gave up 6 bases and J gave up 0 bases, with 5 bases separating them. The CDR3 contains 13 residues. The CDR3 sequence is CASRSATNEKLFF. CDR3 in DNA: TGCGCCAGCAGGAGTGCAACTAATGAAAAACTGTTTTTT.

The genes are TRBV29-1 and TRBJ2-3; 9 bases match TRBD2. Germline CDR1 SQVTM, CDR2 ANQGSEA. Trimming took 6 bases from V and 6 from J; bases not matched to a gene: 13. The CDR3 totals 15 residues. In nucleotides, the CDR3 is TGCAGCGTCCCACAAGCGGGAGGCCTTCGGGATACGCAGTATTTT. Residues: CSVPQAGGLRDTQYF.

Concerning this clone: This probably arose from a read error, given a far larger clone one base away. V and J are TRBV30 and TRBJ1-2; D uncertain. The CDR3 consists of 13 residues. The germline V gene has CDR1 GTSNPN and CDR2 SVGIG (reference sequence). V was pared by 2 bases and J by 4 bases, with 11 bases between. The CDR3 nucleotides are TGTGCCTGGAGTCCTGACTTAAGCTATGGCTACACCTTC. Translating it yields CAWSPDLSYGYTF. The variable domain in full, completed from reference TRBV30 and TRBJ1-2, reads SQTIHQWPATLVQPVGSPLSLECTVEGTSNPNLYWYRQAAGRGLQLLFYSVGIGQISSEVPQNLSASRPQDRQFILSSKKLLLSDSGFYLCAWSPDLSYGYTFGSGTRLTVV.

This clone came up many times. The V and J genes are TRBV18 and TRBJ1-2, with D hard to call. CDR3 length equals 14 residues. The germline V gene has CDR1 KGHSH and CDR2 LQKENI. Trimming cost V 3 bases and J 6 bases, with 14 bases left between them. This CDR3 is CASSPENEYDGYTF. CDR3 DNA sequence: TGTGCCAGCTCACCCGAGAACGAGTACGATGGCTACACCTTC.

As concerns this clone: This could be a read error, since a much larger clone is one nucleotide away. The same CDR3 arises from other DNA sequences in this sample as well. V and J are TRBV7-8 and TRBJ2-5; 8 nucleotides line up with TRBD1. The CDR3 totals 17 residues. The V gene end was trimmed by 3 bases and the J gene end by 2 bases; junction bases not matched to a gene: 11. In germline, CDR1 is SGHVS, CDR2 FQNEAQ. The CDR3 DNA is TGTGCCAGCAGCTTGGCGCAGGGGGCTGTGTTACAAGAGACCCAGTACTTC. It is translated as CASSLAQGAVLQETQYF.

This sequence joins TRBV10-3 and TRBJ1-3, with D unclear. Germline CDR1 reads ENHRY; CDR2 reads SYGVKD. This CDR3 is built from 17 residues. V lost 0 bases and J 1 base, leaving 13 bases between the germline ends. The CDR3 protein is CAISESRGGLSGNTIYF. The CDR3 DNA follows: TGTGCCATCAGTGAGTCCAGAGGTGGCTTATCTGGAAACACCATATATTTT.

This clone was seen a few times. The chain couples TRBV7-2 to TRBJ2-3; D is perhaps TRBD2 (7 bases). The germline V gene encodes CDR1 SGHTA and CDR2 FQGNSA. CDR3 size: 15 residues. Trimming stripped 1 base from V and 9 bases from J, with 17 bases between. CDR3 DNA sequence: TGTGCCAGCAGCTTAGGGGCTAGCGGTCAGGGGACGCAGTATTTT. This sequence encodes CASSLGASGQGTQYF.